A single sample gave rise to the 21 T cell receptor beta chains below, sequenced in a study of cytomegalovirus exposure and HLA in healthy donors. A multiplex PCR was run with 60 Vbeta primers and 13 Jbeta primers. Profiled with immunoSEQ multiplex PCR; TCRdb holds only in-frame clones, not every one. The table records 220,000 or so clones, 78% of them present only once. Sequencing was carried out using PBMCs. These receptors were taken from a male donor in good health and CMV-seronegative.

The table lists this clone with a count of one. The CDR3 reads CASTYLGGGVTDTQYF. CDR3 nucleotide sequence: TGTGCCAGCACCTACCTGGGAGGCGGTGTTACAGATACGCAGTATTTT. The chain couples TRBV7-9 to TRBJ2-3; a weak D match, TRBD2 (6 bases). CDR1 and CDR2 (germline): SEHNR, FQNEAQ (reference sequence). Trimming left V 7 bases short and J 3 bases short, with 20 bases between. CDR3 size: 16 residues. The variable domain in full, with the rest retrieved from reference TRBV7-9 and TRBJ2-3, is DTGVSQNPRHKITKRGQNVTFRCDPISEHNRLYWYRQTLGQGPEFLTYFQNEAQLEKSRLLSDRFSAERPKGSFSTLEIQRTEQGDSAMYLCASTYLGGGVTDTQYFGPGTRLTVL.

This chain links TRBV5-6 with TRBJ2-7; 11 positions agree with TRBD2. This CDR3 has 15 residues. V was pared by 5 bases and J by 0 bases, with 4 bases of the junction left unmatched. Germline V gene sequence: CDR1 SGHDT, CDR2 YYEEEE. CDR3 in amino acids: CASSSSGGSSYEQYF. CDR3 coding DNA: TGTGCCAGCAGTTCTAGCGGGGGGAGCTCCTACGAGCAGTACTTC. The full variable domain, completed using reference TRBV5-6 and TRBJ2-7, is DAGVTQSPTHLIKTRGQQVTLRCSPKSGHDTVSWYQQALGQGPQFIFQYYEEEERQRGNFPDRFSGHQFPNYSSELNVNALLLGDSALYLCASSSSGGSSYEQYFGPGTRLTVT.

The chain carries TRBV5-6 and TRBJ1-5; D ambiguous. From germline, CDR1 is SGHDT and CDR2 YYEEEE. This CDR3 has 14 amino acids. V was cut by 4 bases and J by 6 bases, with 14 bases left in between. The CDR3 DNA is TGTGCCAGCAGCCTTGGTCCCCCCGGTCAGCCCCAGCATTTT. Translation: CASSLGPPGQPQHF. Drawing the rest from reference TRBV5-6 and TRBJ1-5, the complete variable domain is DAGVTQSPTHLIKTRGQQVTLRCSPKSGHDTVSWYQQALGQGPQFIFQYYEEEERQRGNFPDRFSGHQFPNYSSELNVNALLLGDSALYLCASSLGPPGQPQHFGDGTRLSIL.

This clone came up a few times. J is TRBJ1-2 and V is TRBV4-1, with D possibly TRBD1 on 5 matching bases. CDR3 size: 14 residues. Trimming shortened V by 0 bases and J by 0 bases, and 5 bases separated the two germline ends. Germline loops: CDR1 MGHRA, CDR2 YSYEKL. DNA of the CDR3: TGCGCCAGCAGCCAAGAGACAGCTAACTATGGCTACACCTTC. Its protein is CASSQETANYGYTF.

V and J are TRBV7-6 and TRBJ2-2; 9 bases are a match to TRBD1. The CDR3 contains 15 residues. The J segment lost 7 bases and the V segment lost 4 bases, leaving 7 bases of the junction unmatched. Germline loops: CDR1 SGHVS, CDR2 FNYEAQ. The CDR3 reads CASSSDRGSGGELFF. The CDR3 nucleotides read TGTGCCAGCAGCTCTGACAGGGGGAGCGGCGGGGAGCTGTTTTTT. The full variable domain, completed using reference TRBV7-6 and TRBJ2-2, is GAGVSQSPRYKVTKRGQDVALRCDPISGHVSLYWYRQALGQGPEFLTYFNYEAQQDKSGLPNDRFSAERPEGSISTLTIQRTEQRDSAMYRCASSSDRGSGGELFFGEGSRLTVL.

The chain recombines TRBV5-1 with TRBJ1-2, with TRBD1 as a possible D gene (6 bases). The CDR3 extends over 13 amino acids. V lost 4 bases and J 1 base, leaving 8 bases between the germline ends. CDR1 is SGHRS and CDR2 is YFSETQ in the germline V gene. The CDR3 loop reads CASSKQGNYGYTF. The CDR3 nucleotides are TGCGCCAGCAGCAAACAGGGTAACTATGGCTACACCTTC.

The chain employs TRBV13 and TRBJ2-3, with 16 bases matching TRBD2. Germline V gene lookup returns CDR1 PRHDT and CDR2 FYEKMQ (reference sequence). After removal of 5 bases from V and 3 bases from J, the junction contained 5 bases not matched to a gene. CDR3 length: 17 residues. The CDR3, as DNA: TGTGCCAGCAGCCCGATGGGACTAGCGGGAGGGACAGATACGCAGTATTTT. Translating it yields CASSPMGLAGGTDTQYF. Drawing the rest from reference TRBV13 and TRBJ2-3, the complete variable domain is AAGVIQSPRHLIKEKRETATLKCYPIPRHDTVYWYQQGPGQDPQFLISFYEKMQSDKGSIPDRFSAQQFSDYHSELNMSSLELGDSALYFCASSPMGLAGGTDTQYFGPGTRLTVL.

The chain carries TRBV27 and TRBJ2-7; 11 positions match TRBD1. The germline gives CDR1 MNHEY, CDR2 SMNVEV (reference sequence). V trimming: 3 bases; J trimming: 4 bases; junction bases outside the gene matches: 8. This CDR3 contains 16 residues. CDR3 coding DNA: TGTGCCAGCAGTTTTCCTATTGGACAGGGGGCTTACGAGCAGTACTTC. It yields the protein CASSFPIGQGAYEQYF.

J is TRBJ1-1 and V is TRBV19; no definite D call. The CDR3 consists of 13 residues. V lost 7 bases and J 5 bases, leaving 14 bases between the germline ends. The germline gives CDR1 LNHDA, CDR2 SQIVND (reference sequence). Written as DNA, the CDR3 is TGTGCCAGTATCCTCGGCGGGCAGACTGAAGCTTTCTTT. Its protein is CASILGGQTEAFF.

This sequence joins TRBV5-6 and TRBJ2-1; possible D gene TRBD2, 6 bases. This CDR3 region has 14 residues. Germline lookup yields CDR1 SGHDT and CDR2 YYEEEE. V was shortened by 8 bases and J by 2 bases, with 14 bases between the two germline ends. The chain's CDR3 is CARIRDFPYNEQFF. The CDR3 DNA reads as TGTGCCAGGATCCGGGACTTCCCCTACAATGAGCAGTTCTTC.

This clone showed up just once. CDR3 amino acids: CASSYPDRGRYEQYF. The CDR3, as DNA: TGTGCCAGCAGTTACCCGGACAGGGGGAGATACGAGCAGTACTTC. The V gene is TRBV6-5, the J gene TRBJ2-7, with TRBD1 identical over 10 bases. V shed 2 bases and J 4 bases; nucleotides not matched to a gene: 5. The CDR3 length is 15 residues. The V gene's germline CDR1 is MNHEY and CDR2 SVGAGI.

The V gene is TRBV19, the J gene TRBJ2-2, with 7 bases identical to TRBD1. Per the germline V gene, CDR1 is LNHDA and CDR2 is SQIVND (reference sequence). With V trimmed by 6 bases and J by 0 bases, 7 bases remained unmatched. This CDR3 is built from 16 residues. This chain's CDR3 is CASRPRQGANTGELFF. DNA of the CDR3: TGTGCCAGTAGACCTCGACAGGGCGCGAACACCGGGGAGCTGTTTTTT.

CDR3 region: CAWAGQGFPSNQPQHF. The CDR3 nucleotides read TGTGCCTGGGCTGGACAGGGCTTCCCTAGCAATCAGCCCCAGCATTTT. The V call is TRBV30, the J call TRBJ1-5; 8 bases are shared with TRBD1. The V gene's germline CDR1 is GTSNPN and CDR2 SVGIG (reference sequence). The CDR3 totals 16 residues. V shed 5 bases and J 0 bases; nucleotides not matched to a gene: 9.

This rearrangement joins TRBV6-5 to TRBJ1-6, with 7 bases lining up with TRBD1. Per the germline V gene, CDR1 is MNHEY and CDR2 is SVGAGI. CDR3 length: 16 residues. V trimming: 0 bases; J trimming: 9 bases; junction bases outside the gene matches: 8. The CDR3 loop is CASSYSSTGSGSPLHF. In DNA form, the CDR3 reads TGTGCCAGCAGTTACTCTTCGACAGGGTCGGGTTCACCCCTCCACTTT.

The chain recombines TRBV5-1 with TRBJ1-4, with 8 nucleotides matching TRBD1. The CDR3 extends over 14 amino acids. The germline gives CDR1 SGHRS, CDR2 YFSETQ. Unmatched junction bases numbered 5, after V lost 2 bases and J lost 8 bases. The CDR3 sequence: CASSFDRGGEKLFF. CDR3 nucleotide sequence: TGCGCCAGCAGCTTTGACAGGGGTGGGGAAAAACTGTTTTTT.

The V and J genes are TRBV5-1 and TRBJ2-5, with 9 positions matching TRBD1. The last part of the DNA fits TRBJ2-7 better; the J call may be wrong. Germline V gene lookup returns CDR1 SGHRS and CDR2 YFSETQ. The CDR3 loop spans 16 amino acids. The CDR3 spells CASSSTLGQGSYEQYF. DNA for the CDR3: TGCGCCAGCAGCTCGACTTTGGGACAGGGATCCTACGAGCAGTACTTC.

The gene calls are TRBV5-1 and TRBJ2-7; D is undetermined. Trimming took 1 base from V and 0 from J, leaving 11 bases between them. Germline lookup yields CDR1 SGHRS and CDR2 YFSETQ. The CDR3 extends over 15 amino acids. CDR3 coding DNA: TGCGCCAGCAGCTTGACAGCAACACTCTCCTACGAGCAGTACTTC. Its protein is CASSLTATLSYEQYF.

This chain uses TRBV6-5 with TRBJ2-1, with D unresolved. CDR3 size: 14 residues. CDR1 and CDR2 (germline): MNHEY, SVGAGI. Trimming stripped 5 bases from V and 8 bases from J, with 16 bases between. The CDR3 sequence: CASSRPRWVDEQFF. CDR3 DNA sequence: TGTGCCAGCAGTCGACCGAGGTGGGTGGATGAGCAGTTCTTC.

V gene TRBV15 combines with J gene TRBJ2-7; the match to TRBD2 covers 9 bases. The CDR3 totals 16 residues. Germline loops: CDR1 LNHNV, CDR2 YYDKDF (reference sequence). Trimming cost V 1 base and J 6 bases; bases outside gene matches: 10. This chain's CDR3 is CATSRASAGGPREQYF. DNA of the CDR3: TGTGCCACCAGCAGAGCTAGTGCGGGAGGGCCCCGCGAGCAGTACTTC.

J is TRBJ2-2 and V is TRBV25-1, with D hard to call. The V and J ends lost 2 bases and 6 bases respectively, with 13 bases between them. Looked up from germline, CDR1 is MGHDK and CDR2 is SYGVNS. The CDR3 has 15 amino acids. The CDR3 here is CASSEVSGSAGELFF. The CDR3 nucleotides read TGTGCCAGCAGTGAAGTATCCGGGTCTGCCGGGGAGCTGTTTTTT.

The genes are TRBV30 and TRBJ2-7; D might be TRBD2 (6 bases). This CDR3 has 14 amino acids. Germline CDR1 is GTSNPN and CDR2 is SVGIG (reference sequence). Deletions cut 1 base from V and 7 bases from J, with 17 bases between. The CDR3 reads CAWSGGPAGGEQYF. Here the CDR3 DNA reads TGTGCCTGGAGTGGTGGCCCTGCCGGGGGAGAGCAGTACTTC. The whole variable domain, remainder taken from reference TRBV30 and TRBJ2-7, is SQTIHQWPATLVQPVGSPLSLECTVEGTSNPNLYWYRQAAGRGLQLLFYSVGIGQISSEVPQNLSASRPQDRQFILSSKKLLLSDSGFYLCAWSGGPAGGEQYFGPGTRLTVT.